The 14 T cell receptor beta chains below all came from one sample that was sequenced in a study of blood T cell repertoires in COVID-19. TCRdb's table, derived via immunoSEQ multiplex PCR, lists solely in-frame clones and lacks some. The repertoire holds 330,000 or so clones, with roughly 84% as singletons. Material for sequencing was PBMCs or T cells enriched from blood (not recorded which). Source of these receptors: a woman aged 25 to 39 who had recovered from COVID-19.

This sequence joins TRBV9 and TRBJ1-5; D unclear. The germline V gene has CDR1 SGDLS and CDR2 YYNGEE. The CDR3 sequence is 14 residues long. The V end was cut by 3 bases, the J end by 4 bases, with 11 bases between. The CDR3 DNA sequence: TGTGCCAGCAGCGCGGGAGGGTGGAATCAGCCCCAGCATTTT. Protein sequence: CASSAGGWNQPQHF.

This sequence joins TRBV12-3 or TRBV12-4 and TRBJ1-2; 8 nucleotides agree with TRBD1. The junction had 6 bases not matched to a gene; V was cut back by 6 bases and J by 6 bases. This CDR3 spans 13 amino acids. CDR3 residues: CASRQGESDGYTF. The CDR3 DNA reads as TGTGCCAGCAGACAGGGGGAGTCGGATGGCTACACCTTC.

This rearrangement joins TRBV28 to TRBJ1-2; D is unclear. V was clipped by 6 bases and J by 1 base, with 21 bases between them. The CDR3 loop spans 17 amino acids. Germline V gene sequence: CDR1 MDHEN, CDR2 SYDVKM. The CDR3 loop reads CASRPPGRLRLNYGYTF. CDR3 in DNA: TGTGCCAGCAGGCCCCCTGGGAGGCTGCGCCTTAACTATGGCTACACCTTC.

The chain combines TRBV28 with TRBJ1-4; weak D call: TRBD1 (6 bases). V was cut by 2 bases and J by 6 bases, with 13 bases left in between. This CDR3 has 15 amino acids. The V gene's germline CDR1 is MDHEN and CDR2 SYDVKM. CDR3 sequence (DNA): TGTGCCAGCAGTTTACCAGGGGCGCCGGATGAAAAACTGTTTTTT. This translates into CASSLPGAPDEKLFF.

This chain connects TRBV7-3 to TRBJ2-2; perhaps TRBD2 as D (7 bases). The CDR3 is 16 residues long. Per the germline V gene, CDR1 is SGHTA and CDR2 is FQGTGA. V lost 1 base to trimming and J lost 4 bases, with 13 bases between them. DNA of the CDR3: TGTGCCAGCAGCTTAATCGGGGGGCCTATCACCGGGGAGCTGTTTTTT. It encodes CASSLIGGPITGELFF.

The V call is TRBV7-9, the J call TRBJ1-5; weak D call: TRBD1 (6 bases). V was clipped by 5 bases and J by 5 bases, with 13 bases between them. CDR1 SEHNR and CDR2 FQNEAQ come from the germline V gene (reference sequence). The CDR3 length is 14 residues. CDR3 sequence reads: CASSKMTGDQPQHF. CDR3 bases: TGTGCCAGCAGCAAAATGACAGGCGATCAGCCCCAGCATTTT.

The rearrangement uses TRBV11-2 and TRBJ2-2; 7 positions agree with TRBD1. Trimming at V came to 4 bases and at J to 3 bases, leaving 17 bases not matched to a gene. The germline V gene has CDR1 SGHAT and CDR2 FQNNGV. CDR3 length: 19 residues. CDR3 amino acids: CASSSHPRLSGTDTGELFF. In DNA, the CDR3 is TGTGCCAGCAGCTCGCACCCTCGCCTATCCGGGACAGACACCGGGGAGCTGTTTTTT.

This clone was detected a few times. This chain connects TRBV6-5 to TRBJ1-4; 9 nucleotides line up with TRBD1. Germline V CDR1 and CDR2: MNHEY, SVGAGI. The CDR3 runs 14 residues. The J segment lost 7 bases and the V segment lost 7 bases, leaving 7 bases of the junction unmatched. The CDR3 nucleotides are TGTGCCAGCAAAACCCTGACAGGGGGTGAAAAACTGTTTTTT. Translating gives CASKTLTGGEKLFF.

J is TRBJ2-7 and V is TRBV18; TRBD2 might be the D (5 bases). The V gene's germline CDR1 is KGHSH and CDR2 LQKENI. V was cut by 4 bases and J by 2 bases, with 15 bases left in between. The CDR3 consists of 15 residues. This CDR3 reads CASSLGQTMTYEQYF. The CDR3 bases are TGTGCCAGCTCACTTGGGCAGACTATGACCTACGAGCAGTACTTC.

On this clone itself: The junction shows a germline mismatch at one end, possibly a read error. CDR3 region: CASSLGDRVIYSNQPQHF. As DNA, the CDR3 is TGTGCTAGCAGCTTAGGAGACAGGGTAATCTATAGCAATCAGCCCCAGCATTTT. The V gene is TRBV7-7, the J gene TRBJ1-5; TRBD1 agrees at 7 bases. Germline values: CDR1 SSHAT, CDR2 FNYEAQ (reference sequence). The CDR3 contains 18 residues.

The chain has TRBV10-3 and TRBJ2-7; possibly TRBD1 for D (5 bases). The CDR3 length is 14 residues. In germline, CDR1 is ENHRY, CDR2 SYGVKD. Between the trimmed V and J ends, which lost 4 bases and 4 bases, there was a span of 14 bases. CDR3 nucleotides: TGTGCCATCAGTGCCCTGGCAGGGCGGTACGAGCAGTACTTC. Encoded protein: CAISALAGRYEQYF.

The J gene is TRBJ2-1, the V gene TRBV19, with 10 bases fitting TRBD2. Trimming cost V 3 bases and J 10 bases; bases outside gene matches: 9. The CDR3 runs to 15 residues. From germline, CDR1 is LNHDA and CDR2 SQIVND (reference sequence). The CDR3 protein is CASSIVAGGRVEQFF. CDR3 sequence (DNA): TGTGCCAGTAGTATTGTAGCGGGAGGTCGAGTCGAGCAGTTCTTC.

The chain uses TRBV10-1 and TRBJ1-1; TRBD1 is a possible D gene (6 bases). This CDR3 is 16 amino acids long. Between the trimmed V and J ends, which lost 3 bases and 2 bases, there was a span of 16 bases. Germline V gene data show CDR1 as WNHNN and CDR2 as SYGVQD (reference sequence). Written as DNA, the CDR3 is TGCGCCAGCAGTGACCAAAGGTTAGGGGGAAACACTGAAGCTTTCTTT. Its translation is CASSDQRLGGNTEAFF.

This clone was observed a few times. The V call is TRBV9, the J call TRBJ2-2; TRBD2 might be the D (6 bases). The CDR3 is 14 amino acids. V lost 6 bases and J lost 6, with 15 bases in between. CDR1 and CDR2 from the germline V gene are SGDLS and YYNGEE. The CDR3 here is CASTPDSGAGELFF. The CDR3 region has the DNA TGTGCCAGCACCCCTGATAGCGGTGCCGGGGAGCTGTTTTTT.